The 5 T cell receptor beta chains in this list originate from one sample, sequenced in a study of T cells after yellow fever vaccination. TCRdb itself ran the 5' RACE reads through MiXCR, one entry per CDR3 protein. Seen here are 250,000 or so distinct CDR3 sequences, roughly 6.2% observed once, and the top ten hold 0.8% to 1.2%. Sequencing used CD4+ T cells sorted from PBMCs, obtained on the day of the yellow fever booster vaccination. The receptors shown here come from a man aged 25-45 years who received the YFV17D yellow fever vaccine.

At least ten counts were recorded for this clonotype. This sequence joins TRBV7-2 and TRBJ1-4; D possibly corresponds to TRBD1 (5 bases). V dropped 1 base and J dropped 7 bases, with 13 bases sitting between them. The CDR3 spans 15 residues. Germline lookup yields CDR1 SGHTA and CDR2 FQGNSA. The chain's CDR3 is CASSLVGIRGEKLFF. The CDR3 DNA reads TGTGCCAGCAGCTTAGTAGGAATTAGGGGTGAAAAACTGTTTTTT.

The rearrangement links TRBV5-4 to TRBJ2-7; 10 bases line up with TRBD1. Germline lookup yields CDR1 SGHNT and CDR2 YYREEE (reference sequence). The junction had 16 bases not matched to a gene; V was cut back by 7 bases and J by 6 bases. This CDR3 has 16 amino acids. The DNA of the CDR3 is TGTGCCAGCCGGGACATAGGTGGGACAGGGGCAGGCGAGCAGTACTTC. Translating gives CASRDIGGTGAGEQYF.

A few counts support this clonotype. The rearrangement joins TRBV7-2 to TRBJ2-2; D is ambiguous. Germline V gene data show CDR1 as SGHTA and CDR2 as FQGNSA. The V end was cut by 5 bases, the J end by 11 bases, with 12 bases between. The length of the CDR3 is 12 residues. CDR3 nucleotide sequence: TGTGCCAGCAGCCCCTCTCACGCCGAGCTGTTTTTT. Its protein product is CASSPSHAELFF.

The chain couples TRBV5-1 to TRBJ2-5; 7 nucleotides match TRBD2. The V gene end was trimmed by 7 bases and the J gene end by 7 bases; junction bases not matched to a gene: 7. The CDR3 extends over 12 amino acids. Germline CDR1 and CDR2: SGHRS and YFSETQ. The CDR3 reads CASGRERGTQYF. The CDR3, as DNA: TGCGCCAGCGGTCGGGAGCGGGGGACCCAGTACTTC.

The V call is TRBV10-3, the J call TRBJ2-5; 7 bases agree with TRBD2. J lost 2 bases, V lost 3 bases, and 12 bases had no gene match. Germline V gene lookup returns CDR1 ENHRY and CDR2 SYGVKD. CDR3 size: 17 residues. The CDR3 coding sequence is TGTGCCATCAGTGATGCCCCGACTAGCCCGAGGCAAGAGACCCAGTACTTC. Translation: CAISDAPTSPRQETQYF.